The rows below give T cell receptor beta chains drawn from one sample of a study of CD8 T cells in ankylosing spondylitis. TCRdb analysed the 5' RACE reads with MiXCR anew, one entry per CDR3 protein. The sample holds fewer than 750,000 distinct CDR3 sequences, under 20% seen once. Sequencing was performed on blood, either unsorted or a sorted T cell fraction (not recorded which). The source is a male donor with ankylosing spondylitis. Both conserved end residues are part of each CDR3. A D gene is named only where the DNA matches it firmly. Size tells how often a clone was seen (once, few, many) or the class of an expanded clone, and some rows leave it out.

abundance: few; v_gene: TRBV12-3/TRBV12-4; j_gene: TRBJ2-5; d_gene: TRBD1; CDR3aa: CASGTVEQETQYF; CDR3nt: TGTGCCAGCGGGACAGTAGAACAAGAGACCCAGTACTTC
abundance: few; v_gene: TRBV12-3/TRBV12-4; j_gene: TRBJ2-1; d_gene: -; CDR3aa: CASSGDGYYNEQFF; CDR3nt: TGTGCCAGCAGTGGCGACGGATACTACAATGAGCAGTTCTTC
abundance: -; v_gene: TRBV18; j_gene: TRBJ2-3; d_gene: TRBD1; CDR3aa: CASSPWTGDTDTQYF; CDR3nt: TGTGCCAGCTCACCGTGGACAGGGGACACAGATACGCAGTATTTT
abundance: few; v_gene: TRBV6-6; j_gene: TRBJ1-2; d_gene: -; CDR3aa: CASSTLNYGYTF; CDR3nt: TGTGCCAGCAGTACCCTTAACTATGGCTACACCTTC
abundance: -; v_gene: TRBV6-2/TRBV6-3; j_gene: TRBJ2-2; d_gene: -; CDR3aa: CASSYVTPSTGELFF; CDR3nt: TGTGCCAGCAGTTACGTGACCCCCTCCACCGGGGAGCTGTTTTTT
abundance: -; v_gene: TRBV18; j_gene: TRBJ1-2; d_gene: -; CDR3aa: CASSPSLTESNYGYTF; CDR3nt: TGTGCCAGCTCACCCTCTCTGACGGAGTCTAACTATGGCTACACCTTC
abundance: -; v_gene: TRBV27; j_gene: TRBJ2-4; d_gene: TRBD1; CDR3aa: CAVTDRGYNIQYF; CDR3nt: TGTGCCGTCACGGACAGGGGTTATAACATTCAGTACTTC
abundance: many; v_gene: TRBV30; j_gene: TRBJ1-2; d_gene: -; CDR3aa: CAWNGLNYGYTF; CDR3nt: TGTGCCTGGAATGGTCTCAACTATGGCTACACCTTC
abundance: -; v_gene: TRBV7-9; j_gene: TRBJ2-7; d_gene: TRBD1; CDR3aa: CASGDRASYEQYF; CDR3nt: TGTGCCAGCGGGGACAGGGCCTCCTACGAGCAGTACTTC
abundance: -; v_gene: TRBV6-5; j_gene: TRBJ1-2; d_gene: -; CDR3aa: CASSYSIGSNYGYTF; CDR3nt: TGTGCCAGCAGTTACTCGATTGGGAGTAACTATGGCTACACCTTC
abundance: -; v_gene: TRBV30; j_gene: TRBJ2-1; d_gene: -; CDR3aa: CAWSVQGNEQFF; CDR3nt: TGTGCCTGGAGTGTCCAGGGGAATGAGCAGTTCTTC
abundance: few; v_gene: TRBV29-1; j_gene: TRBJ1-5; d_gene: -; CDR3aa: CSVESRKGQPQHF; CDR3nt: TGCAGCGTTGAGTCCAGGAAGGGTCAGCCCCAGCATTTT
abundance: few; v_gene: TRBV27; j_gene: TRBJ1-1; d_gene: -; CDR3aa: CASMRVGTEAFF; CDR3nt: TGTGCCAGCATGAGAGTAGGCACTGAAGCTTTCTTT
abundance: -; v_gene: TRBV7-3; j_gene: TRBJ2-3; d_gene: TRBD1; CDR3aa: CASSIGTGPRTDTQYF; CDR3nt: TGTGCCAGCAGCATCGGGACAGGGCCCCGCACAGATACGCAGTATTTT
abundance: few; v_gene: TRBV27; j_gene: TRBJ2-1; d_gene: -; CDR3aa: CATSTSPYNEQFF; CDR3nt: TGTGCCACCTCGACTAGTCCCTACAATGAGCAGTTCTTC
abundance: few; v_gene: TRBV29-1; j_gene: TRBJ2-1; d_gene: -; CDR3aa: CSVERGTSGDYNEQFF; CDR3nt: TGCAGCGTTGAGAGGGGGACCTCCGGGGATTACAATGAGCAGTTCTTC
abundance: -; v_gene: TRBV20-1; j_gene: TRBJ2-3; d_gene: -; CDR3aa: CSANRPGFSADTQYF; CDR3nt: TGCAGTGCTAACAGGCCGGGGTTCTCTGCGGATACGCAGTATTTT
abundance: -; v_gene: TRBV5-6; j_gene: TRBJ1-5; d_gene: -; CDR3aa: CASSLYKGGQPQHF; CDR3nt: TGTGCCAGCAGCTTGTACAAGGGAGGACAGCCCCAGCATTTT
abundance: few; v_gene: TRBV28; j_gene: TRBJ2-1; d_gene: -; CDR3aa: CASSPRDSDSNGNEQFF; CDR3nt: TGTGCCAGCAGTCCCCGGGACTCTGATAGCAATGGGAATGAGCAGTTCTTC
abundance: -; v_gene: TRBV29-1; j_gene: TRBJ1-1; d_gene: TRBD1; CDR3aa: CSVEGGTGEAFF; CDR3nt: TGCAGCGTTGAAGGGGGGACAGGTGAAGCTTTCTTT
abundance: -; v_gene: TRBV5-1; j_gene: TRBJ2-5; d_gene: -; CDR3aa: CASSSDTAKAETQYF; CDR3nt: TGCGCCAGCAGCTCAGACACCGCCAAAGCGGAGACCCAGTACTTC
abundance: -; v_gene: TRBV20-1; j_gene: TRBJ2-2; d_gene: TRBD2; CDR3aa: CSADPGTSVTGELFF; CDR3nt: TGCAGTGCAGACCCCGGGACTAGTGTTACCGGGGAGCTGTTTTTT
abundance: -; v_gene: TRBV29-1; j_gene: TRBJ2-1; d_gene: TRBD2; CDR3aa: CSAEGGRATEQFF; CDR3nt: TGCAGCGCCGAGGGCGGGAGGGCCACTGAGCAGTTCTTC
abundance: -; v_gene: TRBV4-1; j_gene: TRBJ2-4; d_gene: -; CDR3aa: CASSYGTANIQYF; CDR3nt: TGCGCCAGCAGCTACGGGACGGCAAACATTCAGTACTTC
abundance: few; v_gene: TRBV4-2; j_gene: TRBJ2-3; d_gene: -; CDR3aa: CASSQDPGSRTSTQYF; CDR3nt: TGTGCCAGCAGCCAAGATCCGGGCAGCCGCACATCCACGCAGTATTTT
abundance: many; v_gene: TRBV13; j_gene: TRBJ2-7; d_gene: -; CDR3aa: CASSFSGDYEQYF; CDR3nt: TGTGCCAGCAGCTTTTCTGGGGATTACGAGCAGTACTTC
abundance: -; v_gene: TRBV5-1; j_gene: TRBJ2-7; d_gene: -; CDR3aa: CASRPGTTASEQYF; CDR3nt: TGCGCCAGCAGACCCGGGACGACGGCCTCCGAGCAGTACTTC
abundance: few; v_gene: TRBV12-3/TRBV12-4; j_gene: TRBJ2-5; d_gene: TRBD2; CDR3aa: CASSPGLAGGPQETQYF; CDR3nt: TGTGCCAGCAGTCCAGGACTAGCGGGGGGACCACAAGAGACCCAGTACTTC
abundance: -; v_gene: TRBV2; j_gene: TRBJ2-7; d_gene: -; CDR3aa: CASMATFRSPYEQYF; CDR3nt: TGTGCCAGCATGGCGACCTTCAGGAGTCCCTACGAGCAGTACTTC
abundance: few; v_gene: TRBV5-4; j_gene: TRBJ2-2; d_gene: -; CDR3aa: CASSRAGISPAGELFF; CDR3nt: TGTGCCAGCAGTCGAGCCGGGATCAGTCCGGCCGGGGAGCTGTTTTTT